These 2 T cell receptor beta chains share one sample of origin, sequenced in a study of blood T cell repertoires in COVID-19. Profiled with immunoSEQ multiplex PCR; TCRdb holds only in-frame clones, not every one. The sample carries about 160,000 clones, over 75% recorded once. The sample consisted of peripheral blood. Receptors originate from a man of 80 years or more with COVID-19, enrolled during active disease.

The chain carries TRBV3-1 (or the pseudogene TRBV3-2) and TRBJ2-7; tentatively, D is TRBD1 (6 bases). Germline values: CDR1 LGHDT, CDR2 YNNKEL (reference sequence). This CDR3 is 15 amino acids long. Deletions cut 0 bases from V and 2 bases from J, with 11 bases between. Here the CDR3 DNA reads TGTGCCAGCAGCCAAGATCCCAGGGGCCCCTACGAGCAGTACTTC. Amino acids: CASSQDPRGPYEQYF.

This sequence joins TRBV7-9 and TRBJ1-1, with 9 bases aligning to TRBD1. V lost 0 bases to trimming and J lost 1 base; unmatched junction nucleotides: 6. Looked up from germline, CDR1 is SEHNR and CDR2 is FQNEAQ (reference sequence). CDR3 length equals 17 residues. The CDR3 nucleotides read TGTGCCAGCAGCTTAGCGCTGGGGACAGGGCAGAACACTGAAGCTTTCTTT. It codes for CASSLALGTGQNTEAFF.